Below, one TCR beta chain is given with its context. The data stem from a study of blood T cell repertoires in COVID-19. Study-wide context: In each case, the material was cDNA or gDNA derived from T cells, B-cell-depleted T cells, or PBMCs.

Clones were sequenced by immunoSEQ multiplex PCR, and TCRdb holds only the in-frame ones, with some missing. In the table there are roughly 300,000 clones, about 87% of which are singletons. Germline V CDR1 and CDR2: KGHSH, LQKENI. After removal of 3 bases from V and 4 bases from J, the junction contained 3 bases not matched to a gene. This CDR3 has 13 amino acids. The sequenced sample was peripheral blood. The sequence was collected from a woman aged 35 to 49 who had recovered from COVID-19. The chain is built from TRBV18 and TRBJ2-7, with 7 bases lining up with TRBD1. The CDR3 loop reads CASSPNRGYEQYF. CDR3 DNA sequence: TGTGCCAGCTCACCGAACAGGGGATACGAGCAGTACTTC. Full variable domain (remainder filled in from reference TRBV18 and TRBJ2-7): NAGVMQNPRHLVRRRGQEARLRCSPMKGHSHVYWYRQLPEEGLKFMVYLQKENIIDESGMPKERFSAEFPKEGPSILRIQQVVRGDSAAYFCASSPNRGYEQYFGPGTRLTVT.